This T cell receptor (beta chain) came from a study of breast tumors, draining lymph nodes, adjacent tissues (dated by TCRdb to about 2016). With respect to the entire study: Breast cancer patients provided tumor, adjacent nontumor tissue and axillary lymph nodes, and the study compared the TCR beta repertoires across these three sources. In human breast cancer, the study set out to evaluate how tumor, surrounding tissue and draining lymph node repertoires relate to one another and whether T cells may move between these sites.

TCRdb names Illumina HiSeq 2000 as the instrument used. Multiplex PCR amplification was used to build the TCR beta chain libraries. The amplified TCR beta chain products were analyzed by high-throughput sequencing. The public reads were reprocessed in TCRdb via fastp at Q25 and MiXCR, keeping in-frame beta chains. Rows matching on CDR3 protein sequence are summarized as one entry with the most common DNA and genes. The sample records 140,000 to 150,000 distinct CDR3 sequences, around a third of which are singletons. The ten largest clones capture 2.3% of the sample. Broader findings and caveats from the paper: The conclusion that tumor T cells originate in lymph nodes was presented as consistent with a hypothesis rather than as directly demonstrated. The similarity between tumor and nontumor tissue repertoires was significantly greater in luminal-like breast cancer than in basal-like breast cancer. Tumors showed preferential V and J gene usage, and their T-cell repertoire diversity fell below that of lymph nodes yet above that of nontumor tissue. The data were considered consistent with the idea that most tumor T cells come from the lymph node and then expand in tumor tissue.

Lymph node samples were obtained from the axillary draining lymph nodes of breast cancer patients. From its cysteine to its phenylalanine, the CDR3 spans 13 amino acids. Here the CDR3 DNA is all that survives: 39 bases in frame from base 1. From the germline V gene, CDR1 is SGHTA and CDR2 is FQGTGA. The junction carries 10 bases between V and J, which are trimmed by 2 bases and 6 bases respectively. This clonotype was detected ten times or more. The antigen it binds to is not known. Base qualities are not recorded, but no much larger clone differs from it by a single base. The chain is assembled from TRBV7-3 and TRBJ2-5; tentative D gene TRBD2, with 6 bases matching. This TCR was recovered from a female donor with breast cancer. Some clones in this sample may be carry-over from other donors' samples. Sequences were obtained from axillary lymph node tissue. The nucleotide sequence reads as follows: TGTGCCAGCAGCTTATCTGGCGGGAAGACCCAGTACTTC. Translated, this gives CASSLSGGKTQYF.